This T cell receptor beta chain was retrieved from a study of tumor-infiltrating lymphocytes in primary liver carcinoma. Study at large: There were roughly 3.65 to 7.5 million productive TCRbeta reads per sample, a yield similar across tissue types.

Turning to this clonotype: Being one base from a much bigger clone, this may be a read error.

Both blood RNA, taken from unsorted whole blood, and germline DNA were extracted. Preoperatively, peripheral blood was drawn, four milliliters in total. V was pared by 4 bases and J by 0 bases, with 7 bases between. This CDR3 comprises 14 residues. CDR1 and CDR2 from the germline V gene are WSHSY and SAAADI. TCR beta cDNA came from 400 to 500 ng total RNA, primed with a constant-region primer. Amplification in three nested multiplex PCR rounds with slightly modified ARM-PCR gave rise to TCR beta libraries. The first two PCR rounds used TRBV1-TRBV30 primers with a Cbeta primer, around 10 cycles each. TCRdb redid the calling of the multiplex PCR reads with MiXCR, one entry per CDR3 protein. The table shows about 320,000 distinct CDR3 sequences, with 65% occurring only once.

The receptor was derived from a man in his forties with primary liver carcinoma and hepatitis B virus infection. Material: peripheral blood. The rearrangement joins TRBV10-2 to TRBJ1-5; D is unclear. The CDR3 loop reads CASSGSDSNQPQHF. The DNA of the CDR3 is TGCGCCAGCAGTGGCAGTGATAGCAATCAGCCCCAGCATTTT.